The rows below give T cell receptor beta chains drawn from one sample of a study of cytomegalovirus exposure and HLA in healthy donors. Profiling relied on immunoSEQ multiplex PCR, and the TCRdb table lists in-frame clones only, not all of them. The sample includes approximately 40,000 clones, roughly 82% of them seen just once. The sample was PBMCs. The receptor set was obtained from a woman aged 18-30 years in good health and CMV-seropositive. Each CDR3 is given with its conserved first and last residue. The D gene is left open where the match is weak. Part of the rows lack a size; the others show once, few, many or a class for expanded clones.

TRBJ2-3 TRBV19 TRBD1 NA TGTGCCAGTAGTATGTCCGGGACAGGGAGGGATACGCAGTATTTT CASSMSGTGRDTQYF
TRBJ2-1 TRBV13 TRBD2 NA TGTGCCAGCAGCTTAGAACTAGCGTTAGCGAATGAGCAGTTCTTC CASSLELALANEQFF
TRBJ2-7 TRBV2 TRBD1 NA TGTGCCAGCAGCGACCGGGACAGGGTCACCTACGAGCAGTACTTC CASSDRDRVTYEQYF
TRBJ1-2 TRBV13 TRBD1 NA TGTGCCAGCAGCTTAGTCTTGGGACAGGGGAACTATGGCTACACCTTC CASSLVLGQGNYGYTF
TRBJ1-3 TRBV7-2 NA once TGTGCCAGCAGCCGAGTCGGGGGGTCTGGAAACACCATATATTTT CASSRVGGSGNTIYF
TRBJ2-3 TRBV5-4 NA NA TGTGCCAGCAGTTCAGGGGCTACGGGCACAGATACGCAGTATTTT CASSSGATGTDTQYF
TRBJ2-3 TRBV5-1 TRBD1 once TGCGCCAGCAGCTTCGGGGACAGGGGGCGTCCTGGCACAGATACGCAGTATTTT CASSFGDRGRPGTDTQYF
TRBJ2-7 TRBV7-2 TRBD2 once TGTGCCAGCAGCCTAGCGGGAGGGTACTACGAGCAGTACTTC CASSLAGGYYEQYF
TRBJ1-5 TRBV4-3 NA once TGCGCCAGCAGCCAAGATTTGGGCGGGGTTCAGCCCCAGCATTTT CASSQDLGGVQPQHF
TRBJ2-5 TRBV27 TRBD1 NA TGTGCCAGCAGTCCCCGGGACAGCAGGGTTGAGACCCAGTACTTC CASSPRDSRVETQYF
TRBJ2-7 TRBV2 NA NA TGTGCCAGCGAATCGGGCTCCTACGAGCAGTACTTC CASESGSYEQYF
TRBJ2-1 TRBV4-1 TRBD2 few TGCGCCAGCAGCCAACATGTCGGCGGGAGCTCCTACAATGAGCAGTTCTTC CASSQHVGGSSYNEQFF
TRBJ2-7 TRBV28 NA NA TGTGCCAGCAGGGGAGGATACGAGCAGTACTTC CASRGGYEQYF
TRBJ2-3 TRBV6-5 TRBD1 once TGTGCCAGCAGTTCCCCGGGACAGGGCCCAGATACGCAGTATTTT CASSSPGQGPDTQYF
TRBJ2-3 TRBV7-2 TRBD2 NA TGTGCCAGCAGCTACCAGCGGGGGCCTCGCACAGATACGCAGTATTTT CASSYQRGPRTDTQYF
TRBJ1-2 TRBV6-1 NA NA TGTGCCAGCAGTGAAGAAGTGGAGCCGAACTATGGCTACACCTTC CASSEEVEPNYGYTF